Listed here are 17 T cell receptor beta chains from one sample, sequenced in a study of HIV-infected patients and healthy controls. A single record per CDR3 protein comes from TCRdb applying MiXCR to the 5' RACE reads. Among 60,000 to 75,000 distinct CDR3 sequences listed, roughly a sixth were seen once. Sequencing was performed on CD4+ T cells from blood. The receptor set was obtained from a human donor in good health.

Only a few counts were recorded for this clonotype. This chain connects TRBV20-1 to TRBJ2-5, with a possible D match to TRBD1 (5 bases). In germline, CDR1 is DFQATT, CDR2 SNEGSKA (reference sequence). The CDR3 contains 14 residues. The ends were cut back, 6 bases at V and 1 base at J, with 15 bases in the middle. The CDR3 here is CSADKGAGQETQYF. In DNA form, the CDR3 reads TGCAGTGCGGACAAGGGTGCCGGCCAAGAGACCCAGTACTTC.

This CDR3 is CASSRQGPNTEAFF. The CDR3 DNA reads as TGCGCCAGCAGCCGACAGGGGCCGAACACTGAAGCTTTCTTT. V is TRBV5-1 and J is TRBJ1-1, with 8 bases aligning to TRBD1. Trimming took 4 bases from V and 1 from J; bases not matched to a gene: 3. Germline CDR1 reads SGHRS; CDR2 reads YFSETQ. This CDR3 comprises 14 residues.

This clonotype was seen a handful of times. The J gene is TRBJ1-5, the V gene TRBV4-1; the D gene is possibly TRBD1 (6 bases). The CDR3 contains 18 residues. CDR1 and CDR2 from the germline V gene are MGHRA and YSYEKL. With 1 base removed from V and 0 bases from J, the gap between germline ends came to 16 bases. Here the CDR3 DNA reads TGCGCCAGCAGCCAAGCTAACCGGGGGACATATAGCAATCAGCCCCAGCATTTT. It encodes CASSQANRGTYSNQPQHF.

This clonotype turned up a few times. This chain uses TRBV6-9 with TRBJ2-1; D call uncertain. Looked up from germline, CDR1 is MNHGY and CDR2 is SVAAGI. V was cut by 4 bases and J by 8 bases, with 24 bases left in between. CDR3 length: 17 amino acids. CDR3 amino acids: CASSCAASSHRGHEQFF. For the CDR3, the DNA is TGTGCCAGCAGTTGCGCAGCATCTAGTCATCGAGGCCATGAGCAGTTCTTC.

This clonotype was observed a few times. The chain has TRBV6-2 or TRBV6-3 and TRBJ1-4, with 10 positions matching TRBD1. Germline CDR1 reads MNHEY; CDR2 reads SVGEGT. CDR3 length equals 15 residues. V gave up 6 bases and J gave up 8 bases; unmatched junction bases: 9. The CDR3 DNA sequence: TGTGCCAGCAGGATCGCCGGGACAGGGGCAGAAAAACTGTTTTTT. Translating it yields CASRIAGTGAEKLFF.

This chain connects TRBV18 to TRBJ1-2; unclear D gene. V was clipped by 5 bases and J by 6 bases, with 19 bases between them. This CDR3 contains 15 residues. Germline V gene data show CDR1 as KGHSH and CDR2 as LQKENI. CDR3 DNA sequence: TGTGCCAGCTCAGCACAGAATGGAGTAAGAAATGGCTACACCTTC. Its protein product is CASSAQNGVRNGYTF. Full variable domain (missing parts from reference TRBV18 and TRBJ1-2): NAGVMQNPRHLVRRRGQEARLRCSPMKGHSHVYWYRQLPEEGLKFMVYLQKENIIDESGMPKERFSAEFPKEGPSILRIQQVVRGDSAAYFCASSAQNGVRNGYTFGSGTRLTVV.

This clonotype was found a few times. The chain employs TRBV18 and TRBJ2-7, with D possibly TRBD1 on 6 matching bases. The CDR3 is made up of 13 amino acids. Germline CDR1 KGHSH, CDR2 LQKENI. V was shortened by 2 bases and J by 6 bases, with 11 bases between the two germline ends. This CDR3 reads CASSPGTGLEQYF. CDR3 sequence (DNA): TGTGCCAGCTCACCAGGAACAGGGCTCGAGCAGTACTTC.

In this sample, this clonotype turned up many times. The chain recombines TRBV5-1 with TRBJ1-1, with 8 bases fitting TRBD1. The CDR3 totals 15 residues. Germline V gene sequence: CDR1 SGHRS, CDR2 YFSETQ. J was trimmed by 4 bases and V by 4 bases; bases with no gene match: 9. CDR3 sequence: CASSVQGARTTEAFF. The CDR3 nucleotides are TGCGCCAGCAGCGTCCAGGGGGCGCGGACCACTGAAGCTTTCTTT.

The rearrangement uses TRBV4-1 and TRBJ2-3; unclear D gene. Trimming shortened V by 4 bases and J by 2 bases, and 19 bases separated the two germline ends. The CDR3 contains 17 residues. Germline assignment: CDR1 MGHRA and CDR2 YSYEKL. The CDR3 region is CASSPAQTPLFTDTQYF. Here the CDR3 DNA reads TGCGCCAGCAGCCCCGCCCAGACTCCTCTGTTCACAGATACGCAGTATTTT.

In this sample, this clonotype turned up a few times. The chain joins TRBV5-5 to TRBJ2-5; maybe TRBD2 (6 bases). V shed 5 bases and J shed 3 bases, with 11 bases lying between them. CDR3 size: 13 residues. Germline CDR1 is SGHKS and CDR2 is YYEKEE (reference sequence). CDR3: CASRPLAEETQYF. The CDR3 DNA sequence: TGTGCCAGCAGACCACTAGCTGAAGAGACCCAGTACTTC.

This clonotype was seen a few times. The rearrangement uses TRBV20-1 and TRBJ2-3, with 11 bases fitting TRBD2. The germline V gene encodes CDR1 DFQATT and CDR2 SNEGSKA (reference sequence). This CDR3 has 12 residues. The J segment lost 9 bases and the V segment lost 5 bases, leaving 4 bases of the junction unmatched. In DNA, the CDR3 is TGCAGTGCTGGTACTAGCGGGAGAACGCAGTATTTT. It translates to CSAGTSGRTQYF.

In this sample, this clonotype turned up a few times. CDR3 amino acids: CASSPRGQGPTEAFF. The CDR3, as DNA: TGTGCCAGCAGCCCTCGGGGACAGGGACCCACTGAAGCTTTCTTT. The genes are TRBV3-1 and TRBJ1-1; the match to TRBD1 covers 9 bases. CDR3 length equals 15 residues. Losses at the gene ends were 4 bases for V and 4 bases for J; bases not matched to a gene: 7. CDR1 is LGHDT, CDR2 YNNKEL, per germline (reference sequence).

This clonotype was detected a few times. This chain connects TRBV4-3 to TRBJ1-4; unclear D gene. With 6 bases removed from V and 4 bases from J, the gap between germline ends came to 12 bases. The germline V gene encodes CDR1 LGHNA and CDR2 YSLEER. This CDR3 region has 14 residues. CDR3 bases: TGCGCCAGCAGTTTAGTACTAAGTAATGAAAAACTGTTTTTT. This codes for CASSLVLSNEKLFF.

The gene calls are TRBV18 and TRBJ2-3; weak D call: TRBD2 (5 bases). The CDR3 loop spans 14 amino acids. CDR1 is KGHSH, CDR2 LQKENI, per germline. The V and J ends lost 2 bases and 4 bases respectively, with 10 bases between them. CDR3 bases: TGTGCCAGCTCACCAGGGCTAGCCCCAGATACGCAGTATTTT. This encodes CASSPGLAPDTQYF.

This chain joins TRBV14 and TRBJ1-3, with D tentatively TRBD1 (5 bases). V was shortened by 0 bases and J by 5 bases, with 14 bases between the two germline ends. The length of the CDR3 is 16 residues. CDR1 and CDR2 from the germline V gene are SGHDN and FVKESK. CDR3 in DNA: TGTGCCAGCAGCCAAGACCAGCCGGGGCTTAGAAACACCATATATTTT. Residues: CASSQDQPGLRNTIYF.

In its sample, this clonotype was seen a few times. The chain combines TRBV6-5 with TRBJ2-2, with 12 bases that match TRBD1. The germline CDR1 and CDR2 sequences are MNHEY and SVGAGI. The CDR3 loop spans 16 amino acids. V lost 6 bases and J lost 8; bases outside the gene matches: 10. The CDR3: CASSRPGQGAVGELFF. The CDR3 nucleotides read TGTGCCAGCAGCCGCCCGGGACAGGGGGCGGTAGGGGAGCTGTTTTTT.

The count of this clonotype is one. CDR3 region: CASSLVPGRSEQYF. The CDR3 DNA reads TGTGCCAGCAGTTTAGTCCCGGGACGAAGCGAGCAGTACTTC. This chain uses TRBV12-3 or TRBV12-4 with TRBJ2-7; TRBD1 or TRBD2 may be the D gene (5 bases each). This CDR3 spans 14 amino acids. V shed 1 base and J shed 6 bases, with 13 bases lying between them.